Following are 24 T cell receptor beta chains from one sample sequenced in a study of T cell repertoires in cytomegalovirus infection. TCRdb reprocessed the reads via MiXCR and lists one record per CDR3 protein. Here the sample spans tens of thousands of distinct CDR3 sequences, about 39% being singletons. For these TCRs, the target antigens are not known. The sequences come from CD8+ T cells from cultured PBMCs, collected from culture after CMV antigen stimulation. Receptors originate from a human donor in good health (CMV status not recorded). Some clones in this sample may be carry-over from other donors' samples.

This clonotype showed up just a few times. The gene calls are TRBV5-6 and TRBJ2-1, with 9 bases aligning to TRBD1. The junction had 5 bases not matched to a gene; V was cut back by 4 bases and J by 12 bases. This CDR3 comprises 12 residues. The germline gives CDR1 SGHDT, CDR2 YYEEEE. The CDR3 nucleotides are TGTGCCAGCAGCCCGGGACAGGGAGCGCAGTTCTTC. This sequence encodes CASSPGQGAQFF.

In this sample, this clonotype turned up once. The CDR3 nucleotides are TGTGCCAGCAGCTTCCCTTTCGGTCGGGGGGAACAAGAGACCCAGTACTTC. It encodes CASSFPFGRGEQETQYF. V and J are TRBV7-9 and TRBJ2-5, with 7 bases lining up with TRBD2. The CDR3 contains 17 residues. Germline assignment: CDR1 SEHNR and CDR2 FQNEAQ (reference sequence). Trimming took 3 bases from V and 2 from J; bases not matched to a gene: 12.

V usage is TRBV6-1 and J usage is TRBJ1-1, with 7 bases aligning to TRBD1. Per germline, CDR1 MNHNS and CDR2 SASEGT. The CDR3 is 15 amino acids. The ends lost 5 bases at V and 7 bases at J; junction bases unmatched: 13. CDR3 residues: CASSYETGLSFEAFF. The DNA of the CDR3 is TGTGCCAGCAGTTATGAGACAGGGTTGAGTTTTGAAGCTTTCTTT.

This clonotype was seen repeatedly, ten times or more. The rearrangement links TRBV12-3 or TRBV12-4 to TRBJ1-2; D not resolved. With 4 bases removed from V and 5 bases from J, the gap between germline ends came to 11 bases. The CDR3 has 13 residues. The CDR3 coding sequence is TGTGCCAGCAGTTCCCAGGCCTATTATGGCTACACCTTC. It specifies CASSSQAYYGYTF.

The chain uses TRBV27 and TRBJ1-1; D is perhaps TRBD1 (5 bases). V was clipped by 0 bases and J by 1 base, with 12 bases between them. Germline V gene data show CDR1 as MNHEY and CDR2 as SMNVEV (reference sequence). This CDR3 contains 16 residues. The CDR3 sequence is CASSLSVEGRNTEAFF. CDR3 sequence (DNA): TGTGCCAGCAGTTTATCAGTCGAGGGGAGGAACACTGAAGCTTTCTTT.

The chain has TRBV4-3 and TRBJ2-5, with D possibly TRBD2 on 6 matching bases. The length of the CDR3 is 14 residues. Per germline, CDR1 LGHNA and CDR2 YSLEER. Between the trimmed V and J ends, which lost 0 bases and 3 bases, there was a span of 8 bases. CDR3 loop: CASSQDRLEETQYF. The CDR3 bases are TGCGCCAGCAGCCAAGATCGACTAGAAGAGACCCAGTACTTC.

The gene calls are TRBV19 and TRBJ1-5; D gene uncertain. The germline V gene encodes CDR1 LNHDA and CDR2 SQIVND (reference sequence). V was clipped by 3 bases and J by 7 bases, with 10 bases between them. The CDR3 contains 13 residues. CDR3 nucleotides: TGTGCCAGTAGTATCTTCCTAGGACAGCCCCAGCATTTT. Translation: CASSIFLGQPQHF.

Here the CDR3 DNA reads TGCAGTGCTAGCCCCAGGACAGGCCAATACAATGAGCAGTTCTTC. Protein sequence: CSASPRTGQYNEQFF. This chain joins TRBV20-1 and TRBJ2-1, with 7 nucleotides matching TRBD1. The CDR3 loop spans 15 amino acids. The V segment lost 3 bases and the J segment 4 bases; nucleotides outside the gene matches: 9. Per the germline V gene, CDR1 is DFQATT and CDR2 is SNEGSKA (reference sequence).

CDR3 DNA: TGCAGTGCCCGGAGAGAAGCGGGCCTGATTTCGGGCTACGAGCAGTACTTC. As protein: CSARREAGLISGYEQYF. The V and J genes are TRBV20-1 and TRBJ2-7; a weak D match, TRBD2 (6 bases). CDR1 DFQATT and CDR2 SNEGSKA come from the germline V gene (reference sequence). The CDR3 is made up of 17 amino acids. With 6 bases removed from V and 3 bases from J, the gap between germline ends came to 27 bases.

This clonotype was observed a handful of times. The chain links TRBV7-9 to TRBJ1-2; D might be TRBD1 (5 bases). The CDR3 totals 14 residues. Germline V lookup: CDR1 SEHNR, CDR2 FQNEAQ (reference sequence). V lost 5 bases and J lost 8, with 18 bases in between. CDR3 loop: CASSRLRGDEGYTF. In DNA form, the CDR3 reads TGTGCCAGCAGCCGACTCCGAGGGGATGAGGGCTACACCTTC.

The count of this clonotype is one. The CDR3 DNA reads TGTGCCAGCAGCTTTAAGGCCGGGGAGCTGTTTTTT. This sequence encodes CASSFKAGELFF. This sequence joins TRBV7-6 and TRBJ2-2; D is uncertain. V lost 3 bases and J 6 bases, leaving 5 bases between the germline ends. The CDR3 is made up of 12 amino acids. The germline V gene has CDR1 SGHVS and CDR2 FNYEAQ.

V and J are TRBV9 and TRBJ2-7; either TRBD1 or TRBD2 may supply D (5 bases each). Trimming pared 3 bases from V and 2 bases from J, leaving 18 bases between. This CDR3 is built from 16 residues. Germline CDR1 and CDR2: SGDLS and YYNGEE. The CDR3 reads CASSAVGPSGPYEQYF. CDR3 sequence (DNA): TGTGCCAGCAGCGCAGTGGGCCCTTCGGGGCCCTACGAGCAGTACTTC.

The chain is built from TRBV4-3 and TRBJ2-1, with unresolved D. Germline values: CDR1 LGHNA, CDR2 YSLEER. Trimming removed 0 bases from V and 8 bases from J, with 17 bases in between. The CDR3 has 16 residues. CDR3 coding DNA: TGCGCCAGCAGCCAAGATTATGCGGTCGTTGGGGATGAGCAGTTCTTC. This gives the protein CASSQDYAVVGDEQFF.

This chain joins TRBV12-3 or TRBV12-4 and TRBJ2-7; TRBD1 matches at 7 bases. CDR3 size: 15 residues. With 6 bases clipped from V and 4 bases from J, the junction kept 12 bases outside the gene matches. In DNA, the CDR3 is TGTGCCAGCAGCCGCGACAGGGTGGGAGTATACGAGCAGTACTTC. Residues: CASSRDRVGVYEQYF.

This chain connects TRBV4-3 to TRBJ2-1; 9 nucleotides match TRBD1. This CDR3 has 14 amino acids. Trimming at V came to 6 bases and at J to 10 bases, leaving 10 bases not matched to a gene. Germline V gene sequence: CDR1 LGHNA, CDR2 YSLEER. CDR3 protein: CASRPLQGAGEQFF. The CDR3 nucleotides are TGCGCCAGCAGGCCGTTACAGGGGGCTGGGGAGCAGTTCTTC.

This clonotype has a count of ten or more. CDR3 region: CSAWTAGNQPQHF. The CDR3 nucleotides are TGCAGTGCCTGGACAGCGGGCAATCAGCCCCAGCATTTT. The chain joins TRBV20-1 to TRBJ1-5; D is perhaps TRBD1 (6 bases). V lost 6 bases and J 2 bases, leaving 11 bases between the germline ends. This CDR3 is 13 amino acids long. Germline CDR1 DFQATT, CDR2 SNEGSKA (reference sequence).

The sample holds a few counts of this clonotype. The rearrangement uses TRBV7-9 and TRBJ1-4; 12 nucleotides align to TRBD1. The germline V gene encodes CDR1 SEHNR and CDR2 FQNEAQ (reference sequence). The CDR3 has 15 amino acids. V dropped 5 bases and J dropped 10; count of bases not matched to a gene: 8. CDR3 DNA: TGTGCCAGCAGCGAACCGGGACAGGGGGCCCTAAAACTGTTTTTT. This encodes CASSEPGQGALKLFF.

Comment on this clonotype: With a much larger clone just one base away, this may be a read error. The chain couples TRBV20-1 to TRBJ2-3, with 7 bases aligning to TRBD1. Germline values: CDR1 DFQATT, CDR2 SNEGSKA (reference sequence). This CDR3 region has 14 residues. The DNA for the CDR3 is TGCAGTGCTTCTATACTAACAGGGGAAGATACGCGGTATTTT. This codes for CSASILTGEDTRYF.

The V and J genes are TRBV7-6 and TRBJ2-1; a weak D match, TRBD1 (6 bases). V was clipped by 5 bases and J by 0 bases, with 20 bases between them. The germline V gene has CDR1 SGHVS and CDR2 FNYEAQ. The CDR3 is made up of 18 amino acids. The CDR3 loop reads CASSLLSRGISSYNEQFF. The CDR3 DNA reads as TGTGCCAGCAGCCTGCTTTCTAGGGGGATCAGCTCCTACAATGAGCAGTTCTTC.

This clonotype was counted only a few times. In DNA form, the CDR3 reads TGTGCCAGCAGTCCGCGGACAGGGGTATCTGAAGCTTTCTTT. This translates into CASSPRTGVSEAFF. The chain uses TRBV28 and TRBJ1-1; 9 bases align to TRBD1. The CDR3 length is 14 residues. V trimming: 5 bases; J trimming: 6 bases; junction bases outside the gene matches: 7. The germline gives CDR1 MDHEN, CDR2 SYDVKM. Full variable domain (outside the CDR3, taken from reference TRBV28 and TRBJ1-1): DVKVTQSSRYLVKRTGEKVFLECVQDMDHENMFWYRQDPGLGLRLIYFSYDVKMKEKGDIPEGYSVSREKKERFSLILESASTNQTSMYLCASSPRTGVSEAFFGQGTRLTVV.

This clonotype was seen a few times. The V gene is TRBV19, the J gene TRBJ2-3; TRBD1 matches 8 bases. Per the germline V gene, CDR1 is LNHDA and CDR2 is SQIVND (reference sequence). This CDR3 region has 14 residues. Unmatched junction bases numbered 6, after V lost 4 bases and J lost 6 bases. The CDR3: CASSTDRGWDTQYF. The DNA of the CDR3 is TGTGCCAGTAGTACCGACAGGGGTTGGGATACGCAGTATTTT.

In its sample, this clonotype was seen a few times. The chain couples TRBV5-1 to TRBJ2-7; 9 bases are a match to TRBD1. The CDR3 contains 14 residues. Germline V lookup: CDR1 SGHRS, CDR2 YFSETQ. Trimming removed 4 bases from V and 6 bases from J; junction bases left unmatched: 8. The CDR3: CASSTGTGIGEQYF. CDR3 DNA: TGCGCCAGCAGCACTGGGACAGGGATCGGCGAGCAGTACTTC.

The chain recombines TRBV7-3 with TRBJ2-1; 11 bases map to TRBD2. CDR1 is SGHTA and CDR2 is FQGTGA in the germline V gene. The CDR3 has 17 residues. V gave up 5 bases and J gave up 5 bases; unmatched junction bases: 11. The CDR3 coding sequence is TGTGCCAGCAGCCCCTACCGCACTAGCGGGGGAAACAATGAGCAGTTCTTC. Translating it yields CASSPYRTSGGNNEQFF.

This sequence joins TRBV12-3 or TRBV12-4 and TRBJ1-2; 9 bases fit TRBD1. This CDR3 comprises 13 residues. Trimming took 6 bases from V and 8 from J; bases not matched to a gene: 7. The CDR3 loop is CASRKDRGGGYTF. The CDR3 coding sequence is TGTGCCAGCAGGAAGGACAGGGGAGGAGGCTACACCTTC.